The 30 T cell receptor beta chains in this list originate from one sample, sequenced in a study of graft-versus-host responses after intestinal transplantation. Antigens of these TCRs are unknown. Here immunoSEQ multiplex PCR was the method, and the copy in TCRdb shows in-frame clones only, minus some. This table has some 100,000 clones, just under 95% appearing once. The sample consisted of unstimulated CD8+ T cells sorted from spleen or lymph node cells, taken before transplant. These receptors came from a human donor who was the organ donor for an intestinal transplant.

CDR3 bases: TGCGCCAGCAGCTTCCGGAGGGAGGTCACCGGGGAGCTGTTTTTT. It translates to CASSFRREVTGELFF. The chain employs TRBV5-1 and TRBJ2-2, with TRBD2 as a possible D gene (6 bases). The germline CDR1 and CDR2 sequences are SGHRS and YFSETQ. Trimming cost V 2 bases and J 4 bases, with 12 bases left between them. This CDR3 is 15 amino acids long.

The chain links TRBV5-6 to TRBJ2-1; maybe TRBD1 (6 bases). CDR1 is SGHDT, CDR2 YYEEEE, per germline. CDR3 size: 14 residues. Trimming cost V 4 bases and J 0 bases, with 8 bases left between them. CDR3: CASSRGSSYNEQFF. The DNA of the CDR3 is TGTGCCAGCAGCAGGGGGAGCTCCTACAATGAGCAGTTCTTC.

The rearrangement links TRBV14 to TRBJ1-2, with D perhaps TRBD1 (6 bases). CDR3 length: 14 residues. Trimming shortened V by 4 bases and J by 4 bases, and 13 bases separated the two germline ends. The V gene's germline CDR1 is SGHDN and CDR2 FVKESK. DNA of the CDR3: TGTGCCAGCAGCCCGACAGGTTTGGTCTATGGCTACACCTTC. Its protein product is CASSPTGLVYGYTF.

This clone has a single count. The J gene is TRBJ2-5, the V gene TRBV28; 8 bases are a match to TRBD2. With V trimmed by 3 bases and J by 5 bases, 11 bases remained unmatched. In germline, CDR1 is MDHEN, CDR2 SYDVKM. CDR3 length: 16 residues. The CDR3 here is CASSFLGLVRLETQYF. The DNA of the CDR3 is TGTGCCAGCAGTTTTTTGGGACTAGTCCGGTTGGAGACCCAGTACTTC.

This clone was found once. The chain carries TRBV7-9 and TRBJ2-3, with 9 positions matching TRBD2. With 4 bases clipped from V and 2 bases from J, the junction kept 7 bases outside the gene matches. The CDR3 consists of 16 residues. Germline loops: CDR1 SEHNR, CDR2 FQNEAQ (reference sequence). In DNA, the CDR3 is TGTGCCAGCAGCTCATTAGCGGGAGATTCCACAGATACGCAGTATTTT. This translates into CASSSLAGDSTDTQYF.

The chain is built from TRBV28 and TRBJ2-3; D might be TRBD1 (5 bases). The CDR3 is 14 amino acids. The germline V and J ends were trimmed by 3 bases and 5 bases, with 12 bases remaining between them. Germline CDR1 reads MDHEN; CDR2 reads SYDVKM. CDR3 nucleotide sequence: TGTGCCAGCAGTTTCTCAGGGATAGGAGATACGCAGTATTTT. This sequence encodes CASSFSGIGDTQYF.

The chain recombines TRBV7-6 with TRBJ2-1; a possible D gene is TRBD2 (5 bases). Trimming took 2 bases from V and 5 from J, leaving 10 bases between them. Looked up from germline, CDR1 is SGHVS and CDR2 is FNYEAQ. The CDR3 extends over 14 amino acids. The CDR3: CASSLLDGDNEQFF. The CDR3 bases are TGTGCCAGCAGCTTATTAGACGGGGACAATGAGCAGTTCTTC.

The chain combines TRBV9 with TRBJ1-3; D unresolved. The length of the CDR3 is 16 residues. V lost 0 bases and J lost 0, with 10 bases in between. The germline V gene has CDR1 SGDLS and CDR2 YYNGEE. CDR3 bases: TGTGCCAGCAGCGTAGCGCGCGACACCTCTGGAAACACCATATATTTT. This codes for CASSVARDTSGNTIYF.

The chain uses TRBV15 and TRBJ2-1; TRBD2 might be the D (6 bases). The CDR3 is 17 residues long. Germline CDR1 reads LNHNV; CDR2 reads YYDKDF (reference sequence). V was cut by 0 bases and J by 8 bases, with 20 bases left in between. CDR3 region: CATSRDVSVGGYYEQFF. The CDR3 DNA sequence: TGTGCCACCAGCAGAGATGTTTCCGTGGGGGGATATTATGAGCAGTTCTTC.

The CDR3 region has the DNA TGTGCCAGCAGTGTAGAGACAGGGACGGGCGAGCAGTACTTC. Amino acids: CASSVETGTGEQYF. V is TRBV6-4 and J is TRBJ2-7, with TRBD1 matching 7 bases. Germline CDR1 and CDR2: MRHNA and SNTAGT. V trimming: 4 bases; J trimming: 6 bases; junction bases outside the gene matches: 9. CDR3 length: 14 amino acids.

This clone was counted between two and nine times. The chain joins TRBV5-1 to TRBJ1-2; perhaps TRBD1 as D (5 bases). V lost 0 bases and J lost 6, with 12 bases in between. This CDR3 is 14 amino acids long. CDR1 is SGHRS, CDR2 YFSETQ, per germline. The CDR3 coding sequence is TGCGCCAGCAGCTTGGCCGAGCCGGGGGATGGCTACACCTTC. This encodes CASSLAEPGDGYTF.

The gene calls are TRBV5-1 and TRBJ2-7; a weak D match, TRBD1 (5 bases). There are 14 residues in the CDR3. CDR1 and CDR2 (germline): SGHRS, YFSETQ. The V and J ends lost 0 bases and 3 bases respectively, with 10 bases between them. CDR3 loop: CASSLGQGSYEQYF. The CDR3 DNA reads TGCGCCAGCAGCTTGGGGCAGGGAAGCTACGAGCAGTACTTC.

This chain links TRBV28 with TRBJ2-7; maybe TRBD1 (5 bases). Germline CDR1 MDHEN, CDR2 SYDVKM. CDR3 size: 14 residues. V was cut by 10 bases and J by 5 bases, with 21 bases left in between. CDR3 residues: CATEPTGQGHEQYF. In DNA form, the CDR3 reads TGTGCCACCGAGCCCACCGGGCAGGGCCACGAGCAGTACTTC.

This rearrangement joins TRBV7-6 to TRBJ2-5; a weak D match, TRBD2 (7 bases). CDR3 size: 15 residues. Trimming removed 2 bases from V and 5 bases from J, with 15 bases in between. Germline loops: CDR1 SGHVS, CDR2 FNYEAQ. The CDR3 here is CASSLNSGGTETQYF. CDR3 nucleotides: TGTGCCAGCAGCTTAAACTCGGGGGGCACCGAGACCCAGTACTTC.

The chain has TRBV10-3 and TRBJ1-2; 7 bases map to TRBD1. The CDR3 is 14 residues long. With V trimmed by 10 bases and J by 8 bases, 16 bases remained unmatched. CDR1 and CDR2 from the germline V gene are ENHRY and SYGVKD. The CDR3 loop reads CATKRGRGMGGYTF. In DNA form, the CDR3 reads TGTGCCACGAAGAGAGGCAGGGGGATGGGGGGCTACACCTTC.

The chain recombines TRBV18 with TRBJ1-5, with a weak D call TRBD1 (6 bases). Looked up from germline, CDR1 is KGHSH and CDR2 is LQKENI. With 5 bases removed from V and 2 bases from J, the gap between germline ends came to 31 bases. The CDR3 covers 21 residues. CDR3 in DNA: TGTGCCAGCTCATCTACAGGGTTTTTAATCCCCCGGGCCCCGGGCAATCAGCCCCAGCATTTT. Protein sequence: CASSSTGFLIPRAPGNQPQHF.

This chain uses TRBV5-1 with TRBJ2-7; perhaps TRBD1 as D (6 bases). The germline V gene has CDR1 SGHRS and CDR2 YFSETQ. Trimming left V 1 base short and J 4 bases short, with 12 bases between. The CDR3 runs to 14 residues. CDR3 sequence: CASSLWDTPYEQYF. The CDR3, as DNA: TGCGCCAGCAGCTTGTGGGACACGCCGTACGAGCAGTACTTC.

The rearrangement uses TRBV28 and TRBJ2-2; D is possibly TRBD1 (5 bases). V was clipped by 2 bases and J by 4 bases, with 14 bases between them. CDR3 size: 16 residues. CDR1 is MDHEN, CDR2 SYDVKM, per germline. The CDR3 DNA reads as TGTGCCAGCAGTTTAATGGTCAGGGCGAGCACCGGGGAGCTGTTTTTT. Its translation: CASSLMVRASTGELFF. The whole variable domain, filled in from reference TRBV28 and TRBJ2-2, reads DVKVTQSSRYLVKRTGEKVFLECVQDMDHENMFWYRQDPGLGLRLIYFSYDVKMKEKGDIPEGYSVSREKKERFSLILESASTNQTSMYLCASSLMVRASTGELFFGEGSRLTVL.

This chain uses TRBV19 with TRBJ2-1; 7 bases match TRBD2. The CDR3 length is 15 residues. V shed 5 bases, J shed 5 bases, and the junction held 9 bases outside the gene matches. The germline V gene encodes CDR1 LNHDA and CDR2 SQIVND (reference sequence). The CDR3 coding sequence is TGTGCCAGTAGTCTCACTAGCGCTGAAAACAATGAGCAGTTCTTC. This gives the protein CASSLTSAENNEQFF.

The J gene is TRBJ2-7, the V gene TRBV11-3; 9 nucleotides agree with TRBD2. The CDR3 sequence is 16 residues long. CDR1 and CDR2 (germline): SGHNT, YENEEA. V was pared by 5 bases and J by 3 bases, with 11 bases of the junction left unmatched. The chain's CDR3 is CASSHISSGAFYEQYF. The CDR3 DNA sequence: TGTGCCAGCAGCCATATCTCTAGCGGGGCCTTCTACGAGCAGTACTTC.

This CDR3 is CASSLDRQDEQYF. The CDR3 region has the DNA TGTGCCAGCAGCTTAGATCGTCAGGACGAGCAGTACTTC. The J gene is TRBJ2-7, the V gene TRBV7-9; D call uncertain. Trimming cost V 1 base and J 5 bases, with 9 bases left between them. The CDR3 sequence is 13 residues long. Germline CDR1 and CDR2: SEHNR and FQNEAQ (reference sequence).

The chain employs TRBV28 and TRBJ1-4, with D unclear. From germline, CDR1 is MDHEN and CDR2 SYDVKM. Deletions cut 10 bases from V and 5 bases from J, with 5 bases between. The CDR3 is made up of 10 amino acids. The CDR3 DNA follows: TGTGCCACCTTAAATGAAAAACTGTTTTTT. It codes for CATLNEKLFF.

The chain couples TRBV29-1 to TRBJ2-1; 7 bases map to TRBD1. The V gene end was trimmed by 4 bases and the J gene end by 12 bases; junction bases not matched to a gene: 3. The CDR3 runs to 10 residues. Germline V gene sequence: CDR1 SQVTM, CDR2 ANQGSEA. CDR3 DNA: TGCAGCGTTGCGGCAGGGGGGCAGTTCTTC. Translated: CSVAAGGQFF.

J is TRBJ1-2 and V is TRBV10-2; D unclear. Trimming shortened V by 8 bases and J by 4 bases, and 20 bases separated the two germline ends. Germline V gives CDR1 WSHSY, CDR2 SAAADI. The CDR3 consists of 15 residues. CDR3 protein: CASDLDGGLGYGYTF. The CDR3 DNA reads as TGCGCCAGCGACCTAGACGGAGGCCTGGGCTATGGCTACACCTTC.

V and J are TRBV29-1 and TRBJ2-7; a possible D gene is TRBD1 (5 bases). CDR1 SQVTM and CDR2 ANQGSEA come from the germline V gene. The CDR3 runs 11 residues. Trimming shortened V by 6 bases and J by 3 bases, and 9 bases separated the two germline ends. This CDR3 reads CSVRASYEQYF. The CDR3 DNA is TGCAGCGTCAGGGCGAGCTACGAGCAGTACTTC.

The chain joins TRBV19 to TRBJ1-5; D unresolved. The germline V and J ends were trimmed by 5 bases and 5 bases, with 7 bases remaining between them. Germline values: CDR1 LNHDA, CDR2 SQIVND (reference sequence). The CDR3 extends over 12 amino acids. CDR3 nucleotide sequence: TGTGCCAGTAGTCCACAAGATCAGCCCCAGCATTTT. This gives the protein CASSPQDQPQHF. The complete variable domain, with remaining parts taken from reference TRBV19 and TRBJ1-5, reads DGGITQSPKYLFRKEGQNVTLSCEQNLNHDAMYWYRQDPGQGLRLIYYSQIVNDFQKGDIAEGYSVSREKKESFPLTVTSAQKNPTAFYLCASSPQDQPQHFGDGTRLSIL.

J is TRBJ2-1 and V is TRBV11-2, with 8 bases fitting TRBD2. V gave up 2 bases and J gave up 15 bases; unmatched junction bases: 6. From germline, CDR1 is SGHAT and CDR2 FQNNGV. The CDR3 runs to 12 residues. CDR3 sequence: CASSLRGGGPFF. DNA of the CDR3: TGTGCCAGCAGCTTACGGGGGGGAGGGCCGTTCTTC.

V and J are TRBV6-4 and TRBJ2-2; maybe TRBD2 (6 bases). Trimming removed 0 bases at V and 6 bases at J, with 11 bases between. Germline assignment: CDR1 MRHNA and CDR2 SNTAGT. This CDR3 has 15 residues. The CDR3 DNA reads TGTGCCAGCAGTGACTCTAGGGGAGGCCCCGGGGAGCTGTTTTTT. It is translated as CASSDSRGGPGELFF.

This clone was picked up one time. The chain combines TRBV5-4 with TRBJ2-7; a possible D gene is TRBD2 (5 bases). Germline V gene data show CDR1 as SGHNT and CDR2 as YYREEE (reference sequence). Trimming took 0 bases from V and 3 from J, leaving 13 bases between them. CDR3 length: 15 amino acids. This CDR3 reads CASSLETTGFYEQYF. In nucleotides, the CDR3 is TGTGCCAGCAGCTTGGAAACGACGGGATTCTACGAGCAGTACTTC.

The chain uses TRBV6-6 and TRBJ2-5, with 7 bases lining up with TRBD2. Matching the DNA end better, TRBJ2-7 makes the J call doubtful. The CDR3 spans 15 residues. Germline CDR1 reads MNHNY; CDR2 reads SVGAGI (reference sequence). The DNA of the CDR3 is TGTGCCAGCAGTTATTGGGCGGGAGAAGGCTACGAGCAGTACTTC. This codes for CASSYWAGEGYEQYF.